A single sample is the source of the 27 T cell receptor beta chains below, sequenced in a study of OX40 agonist ivuxolimab in advanced cancers. The method was immunoSEQ multiplex PCR; TCRdb's version includes in-frame clones alone and lacks a portion of them. This table holds 25,000 to 30,000 clones, roughly nine tenths found once. This sample comprised CD4+ or CD8+ T cells sorted from blood, obtained in a trial of the OX40 agonist ivuxolimab. Receptor source: an adult with an advanced solid tumor such as melanoma, head and neck, liver or kidney cancer.

The chain has TRBV4-1 and TRBJ2-7, with TRBD1 matching 7 bases. The CDR3 sequence is 15 residues long. The V gene end was trimmed by 4 bases and the J gene end by 3 bases; junction bases not matched to a gene: 9. Per germline, CDR1 MGHRA and CDR2 YSYEKL. The CDR3 is CASSRFVGGDYEQYF. For the CDR3, the DNA is TGCGCCAGCAGCCGATTCGTAGGGGGCGACTACGAGCAGTACTTC.

The chain is built from TRBV15 and TRBJ2-5; no firm D call. Trimming pared 1 base from V and 7 bases from J, leaving 4 bases between. The CDR3 extends over 11 amino acids. Germline values: CDR1 LNHNV, CDR2 YYDKDF (reference sequence). Here the CDR3 reads CATSRGRTQYF. The CDR3 DNA reads as TGTGCCACCAGCAGAGGCCGGACCCAGTACTTC.

The chain employs TRBV9 and TRBJ2-1, with 10 bases aligning to TRBD2. Germline lookup yields CDR1 SGDLS and CDR2 YYNGEE. The CDR3 length is 15 residues. After removal of 4 bases from V and 4 bases from J, the junction contained 5 bases not matched to a gene. CDR3 coding DNA: TGTGCCAGCAGCACGTATAGCGGGAGGTACAATGAGCAGTTCTTC. Encoded protein: CASSTYSGRYNEQFF.

The rearrangement joins TRBV27 to TRBJ1-2; no clear D gene. Trimming removed 2 bases from V and 0 bases from J, with 7 bases in between. This CDR3 contains 14 residues. In germline, CDR1 is MNHEY, CDR2 SMNVEV (reference sequence). The CDR3 loop reads CASSLGGSNYGYTF. CDR3 nucleotides: TGTGCCAGCAGTTTAGGTGGATCTAACTATGGCTACACCTTC.

This clone was found once. J is TRBJ1-1 and V is TRBV29-1; D possibly corresponds to TRBD1 (5 bases). Trimming removed 4 bases at V and 1 base at J, with 13 bases between. The CDR3 contains 14 residues. Germline V gene sequence: CDR1 SQVTM, CDR2 ANQGSEA. The CDR3 DNA follows: TGCAGCGTTGTTCACGGGGGATGGAACACTGAAGCTTTCTTT. Protein: CSVVHGGWNTEAFF. Variable domain in full (rest from reference TRBV29-1 and TRBJ1-1): SAVISQKPSRDICQRGTSLTIQCQVDSQVTMMFWYRQQPGQSLTLIATANQGSEATYESGFVIDKFPISRPNLTFSTLTVSNMSPEDSSIYLCSVVHGGWNTEAFFGQGTRLTVV.

This chain links TRBV7-6 with TRBJ2-3; 13 bases line up with TRBD2. The CDR3 extends over 20 amino acids. The germline V gene has CDR1 SGHVS and CDR2 FNYEAQ. The J segment lost 2 bases and the V segment lost 0 bases, leaving 11 bases of the junction unmatched. CDR3 region: CASSLASPGTSGIFTDTQYF. CDR3 nucleotide sequence: TGTGCCAGCAGCTTAGCGTCCCCTGGGACTAGCGGGATATTCACAGATACGCAGTATTTT.

This chain joins TRBV27 and TRBJ2-1, with 11 bases lining up with TRBD1. The germline V gene encodes CDR1 MNHEY and CDR2 SMNVEV (reference sequence). Trimming removed 5 bases from V and 3 bases from J; junction bases left unmatched: 3. The CDR3 length is 15 residues. CDR3 in amino acids: CASSPGTGGYNEQFF. DNA of the CDR3: TGTGCCAGCAGTCCCGGGACAGGGGGCTACAATGAGCAGTTCTTC.

The chain links TRBV5-4 to TRBJ2-7, with TRBD2 identical over 10 bases. CDR3 length: 17 amino acids. Trimming at V came to 0 bases and at J to 3 bases, leaving 9 bases not matched to a gene. Germline V CDR1 and CDR2: SGHNT, YYREEE (reference sequence). CDR3 sequence (DNA): TGTGCCAGCAGCTTGGCTAGCGGGAGCCCTCGCAGCTACGAGCAGTACTTC. It translates to CASSLASGSPRSYEQYF. The full variable domain, in which reference TRBV5-4 and TRBJ2-7 provide the parts outside the CDR3, is ETGVTQSPTHLIKTRGQQVTLRCSSQSGHNTVSWYQQALGQGPQFIFQYYREEENGRGNFPPRFSGLQFPNYSSELNVNALELDDSALYLCASSLASGSPRSYEQYFGPGTRLTVT.

This chain links TRBV28 with TRBJ1-5, with D hard to call. V lost 3 bases and J lost 2, with 17 bases in between. Germline V gene data show CDR1 as MDHEN and CDR2 as SYDVKM. This CDR3 comprises 17 residues. CDR3 protein: CASSFGLSRAGNQPQHF. CDR3 nucleotide sequence: TGTGCCAGCAGTTTTGGATTGAGCCGGGCAGGCAATCAGCCCCAGCATTTT.

V gene TRBV19 combines with J gene TRBJ2-6; D call uncertain. The germline V gene encodes CDR1 LNHDA and CDR2 SQIVND (reference sequence). This CDR3 is built from 18 residues. The V end lost 3 bases, the J end lost 1 base, and 16 bases lay between the germline ends. The CDR3 sequence is CASSIRRLVGSGANVLTF. For the CDR3, the DNA is TGTGCCAGTAGTATTCGACGGCTAGTGGGGTCTGGGGCCAACGTCCTGACTTTC.

This CDR3 is CASSLGSREAFF. The CDR3 DNA follows: TGTGCCAGCAGCTTAGGCAGCCGTGAAGCTTTCTTT. The genes are TRBV7-9 and TRBJ1-1; D remains unclear. The CDR3 sequence is 12 residues long. Trimming cost V 1 base and J 7 bases, with 7 bases left between them. CDR1 and CDR2 from the germline V gene are SEHNR and FQNEAQ (reference sequence).

J is TRBJ2-7 and V is TRBV29-1, with TRBD2 matching 12 bases. The germline V gene has CDR1 SQVTM and CDR2 ANQGSEA. The CDR3 has 14 residues. Trimming removed 2 bases from V and 3 bases from J; junction bases left unmatched: 2. The chain's CDR3 is CSVELAGGDYEQYF. The CDR3 bases are TGCAGCGTTGAACTAGCGGGGGGGGACTACGAGCAGTACTTC.

Only one count was recorded for this clone. The chain joins TRBV4-1 to TRBJ2-5; tentative D call: TRBD2 (5 bases). The CDR3 covers 14 residues. Between the trimmed V and J ends, which lost 3 bases and 1 base, there was a span of 9 bases. Germline V lookup: CDR1 MGHRA, CDR2 YSYEKL. The CDR3 sequence is CASSHLSGQETQYF. CDR3 in DNA: TGCGCCAGCAGCCACCTGAGCGGCCAAGAGACCCAGTACTTC.

The chain links TRBV19 to TRBJ2-1; TRBD2 matches 11 bases. V was pared by 4 bases and J by 8 bases, with 4 bases of the junction left unmatched. The CDR3 loop spans 14 amino acids. From germline, CDR1 is LNHDA and CDR2 SQIVND (reference sequence). CDR3 residues: CASSKLAGVDEQFF. In nucleotides, the CDR3 is TGTGCCAGTAGTAAACTAGCGGGAGTTGATGAGCAGTTCTTC.

The table lists this clone with a few counts. The genes are TRBV9 and TRBJ1-5; D remains ambiguous. Germline V gene data show CDR1 as SGDLS and CDR2 as YYNGEE. This CDR3 comprises 14 residues. V dropped 4 bases and J dropped 5 bases, with 13 bases sitting between them. The CDR3 DNA follows: TGTGCCAGCAGCCCAGGATCGCCCCATCAGCCCCAGCATTTT. It translates to CASSPGSPHQPQHF.

This clone was seen once. The gene calls are TRBV19 and TRBJ1-3, with 7 bases fitting TRBD1. The CDR3 totals 15 residues. Per germline, CDR1 LNHDA and CDR2 SQIVND (reference sequence). With V trimmed by 6 bases and J by 5 bases, 10 bases remained unmatched. CDR3: CASRKGDSSRNTIYF. CDR3 in DNA: TGTGCCAGTAGGAAAGGGGACAGCTCACGAAACACCATATATTTT. The full variable domain, its missing parts supplied by reference TRBV19 and TRBJ1-3, is DGGITQSPKYLFRKEGQNVTLSCEQNLNHDAMYWYRQDPGQGLRLIYYSQIVNDFQKGDIAEGYSVSREKKESFPLTVTSAQKNPTAFYLCASRKGDSSRNTIYFGEGSWLTVV.

V is TRBV5-4 and J is TRBJ2-3, with TRBD2 matching over 10 bases. Trimming cost V 1 base and J 6 bases; bases outside gene matches: 11. Germline V gene data show CDR1 as SGHNT and CDR2 as YYREEE (reference sequence). The CDR3 is 17 amino acids. The CDR3 region is CASSLFGTSGIGDTQYF. The DNA of the CDR3 is TGTGCCAGCAGCTTGTTTGGTACTAGCGGGATAGGCGATACGCAGTATTTT.

The rearrangement joins TRBV27 to TRBJ2-1; TRBD2 matches at 10 bases. Germline CDR1 and CDR2: MNHEY and SMNVEV (reference sequence). V shed 5 bases, J shed 4 bases, and the junction held 5 bases outside the gene matches. The CDR3 spans 15 residues. In DNA, the CDR3 is TGTGCCAGCAGTCTAGGACTAGCGGCTTACAATGAGCAGTTCTTC. It yields the protein CASSLGLAAYNEQFF.

This chain links TRBV5-1 with TRBJ2-5, with unresolved D. The CDR3 has 14 residues. Between the trimmed V and J ends, which lost 2 bases and 1 base, there was a span of 9 bases. CDR1 is SGHRS and CDR2 is YFSETQ in the germline V gene. The DNA for the CDR3 is TGCGCCAGCAGCTTAACGGGCCGCCAAGAGACCCAGTACTTC. It specifies CASSLTGRQETQYF.

V usage is TRBV11-2 and J usage is TRBJ2-3; perhaps D is TRBD1 or TRBD2 (6 bases each). CDR3 length equals 16 residues. Germline V gene lookup returns CDR1 SGHAT and CDR2 FQNNGV. The ends were cut back, 1 base at V and 2 bases at J, with 13 bases in the middle. This chain's CDR3 is CASSLGFGGFTDTQYF. The DNA of the CDR3 is TGTGCCAGCAGCTTAGGGTTCGGGGGCTTCACAGATACGCAGTATTTT.

The chain links TRBV2 to TRBJ2-7; 7 bases fit TRBD1. The CDR3 contains 13 residues. Germline CDR1 SNHLY, CDR2 FYNNEI. DNA of the CDR3: TGTGCAACTTACAGGGGAATGAATTACGAGCAGTACTTC. The encoded protein is CATYRGMNYEQYF.

The chain recombines TRBV6-5 with TRBJ2-7, with TRBD1 identical over 8 bases. CDR3 size: 14 residues. V dropped 6 bases and J dropped 9; count of bases not matched to a gene: 13. The germline V gene has CDR1 MNHEY and CDR2 SVGAGI. Written as DNA, the CDR3 is TGTGCCAGCAGCTTCCGGGACAGGCTACTCCTGCAGTACTTC. Its translation is CASSFRDRLLLQYF.

The V call is TRBV29-1, the J call TRBJ2-3, with D uncertain. Germline V CDR1 and CDR2: SQVTM, ANQGSEA. Deletions cut 6 bases from V and 10 bases from J, with 14 bases between. The CDR3 loop spans 11 amino acids. The chain's CDR3 is CSVPDGAAQYF. The CDR3 DNA sequence: TGCAGCGTCCCGGACGGCGCGGCGCAGTATTTT.

The CDR3 is CASSSVPALGETQYF. CDR3 nucleotides: TGTGCCAGCAGCTCAGTTCCGGCGCTCGGGGAGACCCAGTACTTC. The V gene is TRBV7-7, the J gene TRBJ2-5; D gene unclear. Germline lookup yields CDR1 SSHAT and CDR2 FNYEAQ (reference sequence). V was pared by 4 bases and J by 5 bases, with 17 bases between. The CDR3 sequence is 15 residues long. Supplemented by reference TRBV7-7 and TRBJ2-5, the full variable domain reads GAGVSQSPRYKVTKRGQDVTLRCDPISSHATLYWYQQALGQGPEFLTYFNYEAQPDKSGLPSDRFSAERPEGSISTLTIQRTEQRDSAMYRCASSSVPALGETQYFGPGTRLLVL.

This clone has a handful of counts. The chain employs TRBV7-6 and TRBJ2-7, with 7 bases identical to TRBD1. The germline CDR1 and CDR2 sequences are SGHVS and FNYEAQ. Unmatched junction bases numbered 8, after V lost 5 bases and J lost 4 bases. This CDR3 comprises 14 residues. CDR3 in amino acids: CASSATGYTYEQYF. Written as DNA, the CDR3 is TGTGCCAGCAGCGCGACAGGGTATACTTACGAGCAGTACTTC.

The chain combines TRBV4-1 with TRBJ1-5; a possible D gene is TRBD1 (5 bases). Germline lookup yields CDR1 MGHRA and CDR2 YSYEKL. V was trimmed by 4 bases and J by 7 bases, leaving 17 bases between them. The CDR3 contains 15 residues. CDR3 DNA sequence: TGCGCCAGCAGCCTAGGAGTGGGGGGAGGACAGCCCCAGCATTTT. It codes for CASSLGVGGGQPQHF.

The J gene is TRBJ2-1, the V gene TRBV7-6, with unresolved D. The CDR3 covers 13 residues. The germline gives CDR1 SGHVS, CDR2 FNYEAQ. Trimming left V 1 base short and J 3 bases short, with 4 bases between. The CDR3, as DNA: TGTGCCAGCAGCTTAGACGTCTACAATGAGCAGTTCTTC. Amino acid sequence: CASSLDVYNEQFF.